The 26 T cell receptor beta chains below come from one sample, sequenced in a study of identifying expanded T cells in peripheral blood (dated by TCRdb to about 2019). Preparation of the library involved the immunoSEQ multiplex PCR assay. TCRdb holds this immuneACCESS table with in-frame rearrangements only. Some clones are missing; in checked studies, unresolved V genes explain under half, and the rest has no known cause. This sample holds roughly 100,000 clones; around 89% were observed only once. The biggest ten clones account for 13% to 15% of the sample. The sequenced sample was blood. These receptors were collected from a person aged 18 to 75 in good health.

In nucleotides, the CDR3 is TGCGCCAGCAGCCAAGATGGTTGGGCAATTAATGAAAAACTGTTTTTT. Amino acids: CASSQDGWAINEKLFF. The chain links TRBV4-3 to TRBJ1-4; D remains ambiguous. With 0 bases removed from V and 4 bases from J, the gap between germline ends came to 12 bases. This CDR3 is 16 amino acids long. Germline loops: CDR1 LGHNA, CDR2 YSLEER.

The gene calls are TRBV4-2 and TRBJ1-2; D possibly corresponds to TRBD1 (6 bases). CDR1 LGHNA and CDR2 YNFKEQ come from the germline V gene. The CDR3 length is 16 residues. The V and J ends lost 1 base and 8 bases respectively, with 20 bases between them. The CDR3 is CASSQVRAGEPGGYTF. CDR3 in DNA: TGTGCCAGCAGCCAAGTAAGGGCAGGGGAACCGGGGGGCTACACCTTC.

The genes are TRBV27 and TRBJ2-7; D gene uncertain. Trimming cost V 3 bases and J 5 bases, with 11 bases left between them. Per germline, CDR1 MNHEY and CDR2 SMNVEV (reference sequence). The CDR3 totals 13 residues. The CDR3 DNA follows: TGTGCCAGCAGTTTCCGCCATGGTAACGAGCAGTACTTC. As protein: CASSFRHGNEQYF.

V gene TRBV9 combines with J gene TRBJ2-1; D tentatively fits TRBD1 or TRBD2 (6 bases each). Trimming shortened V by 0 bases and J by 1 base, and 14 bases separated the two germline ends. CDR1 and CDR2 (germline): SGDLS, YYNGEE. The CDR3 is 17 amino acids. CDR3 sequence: CASSVAGGLGSYNEQFF. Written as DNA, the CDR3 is TGTGCCAGCAGCGTAGCTGGGGGGCTAGGTTCCTACAATGAGCAGTTCTTC.

The CDR3 region has the DNA TGTGCCAGCAGGTTGACGGGGGCGGCCTACGAGCAGTACTTC. This sequence encodes CASRLTGAAYEQYF. This chain links TRBV11-2 with TRBJ2-7; D could derive from TRBD1 or TRBD2 (6 bases each). Trimming pared 6 bases from V and 2 bases from J, leaving 14 bases between. Looked up from germline, CDR1 is SGHAT and CDR2 is FQNNGV. CDR3 length equals 14 residues.

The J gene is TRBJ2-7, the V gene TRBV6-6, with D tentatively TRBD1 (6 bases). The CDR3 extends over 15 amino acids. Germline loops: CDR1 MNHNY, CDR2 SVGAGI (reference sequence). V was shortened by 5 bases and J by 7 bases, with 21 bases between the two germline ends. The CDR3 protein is CASSTGTPHRGEQYF. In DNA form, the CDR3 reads TGTGCCAGCAGTACAGGGACACCCCACCGTGGGGAGCAGTACTTC.

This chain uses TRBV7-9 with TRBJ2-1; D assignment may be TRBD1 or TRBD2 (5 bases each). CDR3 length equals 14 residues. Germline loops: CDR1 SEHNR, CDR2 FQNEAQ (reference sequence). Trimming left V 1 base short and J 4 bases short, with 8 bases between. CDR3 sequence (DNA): TGTGCCAGCAGCTTAGGTGGGGGATACAATGAGCAGTTCTTC. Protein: CASSLGGGYNEQFF.

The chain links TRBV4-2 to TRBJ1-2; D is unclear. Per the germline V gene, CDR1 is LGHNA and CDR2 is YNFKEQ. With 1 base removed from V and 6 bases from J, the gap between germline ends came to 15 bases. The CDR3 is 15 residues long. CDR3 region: CASSQASNKPDGYTF. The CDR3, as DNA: TGTGCCAGCAGCCAAGCGTCTAACAAGCCCGATGGCTACACCTTC.

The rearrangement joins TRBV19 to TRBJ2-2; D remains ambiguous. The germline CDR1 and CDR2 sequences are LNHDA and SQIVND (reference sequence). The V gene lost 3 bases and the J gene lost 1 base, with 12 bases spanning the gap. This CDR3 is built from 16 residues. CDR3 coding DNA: TGTGCCAGTAGTATCACCCTACTTCAGAACACCGGGGAGCTGTTTTTT. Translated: CASSITLLQNTGELFF.

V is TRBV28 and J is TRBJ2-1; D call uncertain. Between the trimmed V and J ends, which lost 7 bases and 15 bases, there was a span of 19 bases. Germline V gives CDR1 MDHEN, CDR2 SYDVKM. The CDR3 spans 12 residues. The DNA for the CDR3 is TGTGCCAGCATGAATGAGGTGGCCAGCATGTTCTTC. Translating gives CASMNEVASMFF.

The CDR3: CASSIGAPSGRAGAYEQYF. CDR3 in DNA: TGTGCCAGCAGCATAGGGGCCCCTAGCGGGAGGGCCGGGGCCTACGAGCAGTACTTC. The genes are TRBV9 and TRBJ2-7, with 12 bases aligning to TRBD2. The CDR3 is 19 residues long. Trimming removed 4 bases from V and 2 bases from J; junction bases left unmatched: 16. Germline assignment: CDR1 SGDLS and CDR2 YYNGEE.

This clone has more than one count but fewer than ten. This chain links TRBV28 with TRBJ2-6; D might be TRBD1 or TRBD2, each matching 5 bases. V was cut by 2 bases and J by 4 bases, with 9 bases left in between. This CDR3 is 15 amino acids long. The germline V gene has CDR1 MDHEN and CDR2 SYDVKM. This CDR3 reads CASSLPGPGANVLTF. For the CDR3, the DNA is TGTGCCAGCAGTTTACCGGGGCCAGGGGCCAACGTCCTGACTTTC.

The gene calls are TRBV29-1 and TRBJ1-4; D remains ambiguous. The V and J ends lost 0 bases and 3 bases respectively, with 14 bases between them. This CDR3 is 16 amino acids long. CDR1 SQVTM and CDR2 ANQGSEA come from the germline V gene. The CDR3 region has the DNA TGCAGCGTTGAAGATTTGGCGGCGGCAGCTAATGAAAAACTGTTTTTT. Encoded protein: CSVEDLAAAANEKLFF. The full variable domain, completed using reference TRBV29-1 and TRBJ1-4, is SAVISQKPSRDICQRGTSLTIQCQVDSQVTMMFWYRQQPGQSLTLIATANQGSEATYESGFVIDKFPISRPNLTFSTLTVSNMSPEDSSIYLCSVEDLAAAANEKLFFGSGTQLSVL.

The CDR3 DNA is TGTGCCAGCAGGCCCGACAGGGGGGACACCGGGGAGCTGTTTTTT. It yields the protein CASRPDRGDTGELFF. This chain joins TRBV6-1 and TRBJ2-2; TRBD1 matches 9 bases. The V gene's germline CDR1 is MNHNS and CDR2 SASEGT. The CDR3 extends over 15 amino acids. The trim removed 6 bases at V and 3 bases at J, leaving 5 bases unmatched.

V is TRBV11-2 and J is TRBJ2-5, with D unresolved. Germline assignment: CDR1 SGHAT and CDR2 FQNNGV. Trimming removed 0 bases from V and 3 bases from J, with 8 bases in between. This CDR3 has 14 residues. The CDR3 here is CASSLERLEETQYF. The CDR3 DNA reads TGTGCCAGCAGCTTAGAACGGCTAGAAGAGACCCAGTACTTC.

The CDR3 sequence: CASSLAGAPGTQYF. As DNA, the CDR3 is TGTGCCAGCAGCTTAGCAGGGGCGCCCGGGACCCAGTACTTC. The chain employs TRBV7-9 and TRBJ2-5; weak D call: TRBD1 (5 bases). Germline CDR1 SEHNR, CDR2 FQNEAQ (reference sequence). Trimming left V 0 bases short and J 7 bases short, with 12 bases between. The CDR3 has 14 residues.

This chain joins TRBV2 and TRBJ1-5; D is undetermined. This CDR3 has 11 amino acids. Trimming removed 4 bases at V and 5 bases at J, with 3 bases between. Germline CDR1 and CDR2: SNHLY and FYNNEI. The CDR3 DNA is TGTGCCAGCAGTGCGGATCAGCCCCAGCATTTT. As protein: CASSADQPQHF. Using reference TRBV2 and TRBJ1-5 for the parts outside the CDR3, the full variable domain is EPEVTQTPSHQVTQMGQEVILRCVPISNHLYFYWYRQILGQKVEFLVSFYNNEISEKSEIFDDQFSVERPDGSNFTLKIRSTKLEDSAMYFCASSADQPQHFGDGTRLSIL.

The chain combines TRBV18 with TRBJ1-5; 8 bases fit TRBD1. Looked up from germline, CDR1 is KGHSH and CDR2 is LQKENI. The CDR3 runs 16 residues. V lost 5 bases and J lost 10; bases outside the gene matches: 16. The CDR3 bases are TGTGCCAGCTCATACCGTCCAGGGGGCCCCGAGCAACCCCAGCATTTT. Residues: CASSYRPGGPEQPQHF. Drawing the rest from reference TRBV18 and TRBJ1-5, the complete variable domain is NAGVMQNPRHLVRRRGQEARLRCSPMKGHSHVYWYRQLPEEGLKFMVYLQKENIIDESGMPKERFSAEFPKEGPSILRIQQVVRGDSAAYFCASSYRPGGPEQPQHFGDGTRLSIL.

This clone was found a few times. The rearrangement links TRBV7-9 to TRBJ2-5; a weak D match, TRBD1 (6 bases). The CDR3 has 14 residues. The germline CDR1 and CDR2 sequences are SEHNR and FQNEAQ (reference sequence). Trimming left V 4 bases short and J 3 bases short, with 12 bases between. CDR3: CASSYSGTKETQYF. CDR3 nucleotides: TGTGCCAGCAGCTACTCCGGGACAAAAGAGACCCAGTACTTC. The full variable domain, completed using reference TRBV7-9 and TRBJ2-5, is DTGVSQNPRHKITKRGQNVTFRCDPISEHNRLYWYRQTLGQGPEFLTYFQNEAQLEKSRLLSDRFSAERPKGSFSTLEIQRTEQGDSAMYLCASSYSGTKETQYFGPGTRLLVL.

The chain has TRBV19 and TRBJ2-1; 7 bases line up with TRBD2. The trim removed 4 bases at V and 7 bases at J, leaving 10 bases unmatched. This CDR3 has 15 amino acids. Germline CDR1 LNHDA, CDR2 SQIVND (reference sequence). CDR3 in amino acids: CASSTLAGRRNEQFF. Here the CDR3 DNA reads TGTGCCAGTAGTACATTAGCGGGCCGGAGAAATGAGCAGTTCTTC.

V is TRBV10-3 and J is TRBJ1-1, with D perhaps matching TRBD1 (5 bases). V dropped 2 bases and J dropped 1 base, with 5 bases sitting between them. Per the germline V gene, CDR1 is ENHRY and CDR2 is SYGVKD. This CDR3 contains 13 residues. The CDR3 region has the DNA TGTGCCATCAGTGAGAGGGGGAACACTGAAGCTTTCTTT. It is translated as CAISERGNTEAFF.

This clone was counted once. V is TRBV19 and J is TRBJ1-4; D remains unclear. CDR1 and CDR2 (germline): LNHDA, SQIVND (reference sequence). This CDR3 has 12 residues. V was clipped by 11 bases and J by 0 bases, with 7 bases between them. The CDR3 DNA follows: TGTGCCGCCGGTCCAACTAATGAAAAACTGTTTTTT. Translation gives CAAGPTNEKLFF. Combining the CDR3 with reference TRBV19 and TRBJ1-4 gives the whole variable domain DGGITQSPKYLFRKEGQNVTLSCEQNLNHDAMYWYRQDPGQGLRLIYYSQIVNDFQKGDIAEGYSVSREKKESFPLTVTSAQKNPTAFYLCAAGPTNEKLFFGSGTQLSVL.

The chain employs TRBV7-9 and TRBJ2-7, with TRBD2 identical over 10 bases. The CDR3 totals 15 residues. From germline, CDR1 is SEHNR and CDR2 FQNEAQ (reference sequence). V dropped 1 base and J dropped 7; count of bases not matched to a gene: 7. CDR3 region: CASSLVLAGVEEQYF. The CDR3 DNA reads TGTGCCAGCAGCTTAGTTCTAGCGGGAGTGGAAGAGCAGTACTTC.

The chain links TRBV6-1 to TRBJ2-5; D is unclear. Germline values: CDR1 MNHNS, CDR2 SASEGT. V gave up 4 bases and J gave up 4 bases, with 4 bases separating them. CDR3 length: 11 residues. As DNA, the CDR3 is TGTGCCAGCAGTGGGTTAGAGACCCAGTACTTC. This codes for CASSGLETQYF.

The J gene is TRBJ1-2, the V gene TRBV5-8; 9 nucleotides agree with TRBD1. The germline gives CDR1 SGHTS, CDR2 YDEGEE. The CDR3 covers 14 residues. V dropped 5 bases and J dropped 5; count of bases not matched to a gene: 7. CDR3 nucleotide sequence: TGTGCCAGCAGTTCCGGACAGGGGCTATATGGCTACACCTTC. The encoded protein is CASSSGQGLYGYTF. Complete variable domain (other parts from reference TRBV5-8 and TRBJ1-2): EAGVTQSPTHLIKTRGQQATLRCSPISGHTSVYWYQQALGLGLQFLLWYDEGEERNRGNFPPRFSGRQFPNYSSELNVNALELEDSALYLCASSSGQGLYGYTFGSGTRLTVV.

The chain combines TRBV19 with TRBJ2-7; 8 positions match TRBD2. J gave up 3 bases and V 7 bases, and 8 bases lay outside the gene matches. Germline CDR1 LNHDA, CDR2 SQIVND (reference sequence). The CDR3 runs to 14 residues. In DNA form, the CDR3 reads TGTGCCAGTAAGAAGCGGGAGAGGGACTACGAGCAGTACTTC. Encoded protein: CASKKRERDYEQYF.